This T cell receptor (beta chain) was observed in a study of T cell responses to AZD1222 COVID-19 vaccine. Sequenced by immunoSEQ multiplex PCR; TCRdb stores in-frame clones only, minus some. This sample has 250,000 to 300,000 clones; about 94% occur once, and the top ten carry 0.55%. The CDR3 loop spans 13 amino acids. Germline CDR1 is SGHNT and CDR2 is YENEEA. Trimming cost V 8 bases and J 2 bases; bases outside gene matches: 2. The clonotype was recovered from an adult who received the AZD1222 COVID-19 vaccine. The chain links TRBV11-3 to TRBJ2-3, with 9 bases lining up with TRBD1. Sequencing used peripheral blood, obtained 28 days after the second AZD1222 dose. The CDR3, as DNA: TGTGCCAGCCGGGACAGGGCCACAGATACGCAGTATTTT. Its protein product is CASRDRATDTQYF.